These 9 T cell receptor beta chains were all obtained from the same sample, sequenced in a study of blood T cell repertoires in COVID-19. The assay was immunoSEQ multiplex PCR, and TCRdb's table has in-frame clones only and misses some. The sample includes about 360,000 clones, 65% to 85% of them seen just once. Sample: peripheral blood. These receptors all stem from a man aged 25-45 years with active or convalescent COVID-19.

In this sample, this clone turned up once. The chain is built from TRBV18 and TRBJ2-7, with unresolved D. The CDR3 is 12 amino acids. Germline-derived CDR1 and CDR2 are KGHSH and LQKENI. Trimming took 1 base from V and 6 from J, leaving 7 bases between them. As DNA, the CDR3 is TGTGCCAGCTCACCACTGTCCGTCGAGCAGTACTTC. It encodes CASSPLSVEQYF.

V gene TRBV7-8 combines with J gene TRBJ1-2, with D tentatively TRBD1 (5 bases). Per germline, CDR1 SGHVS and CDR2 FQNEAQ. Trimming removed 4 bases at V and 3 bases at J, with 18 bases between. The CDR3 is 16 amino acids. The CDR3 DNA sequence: TGTGCCAGCAGCTGGGAGGGAGGGGAAAACGACTATGGCTACACCTTC. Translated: CASSWEGGENDYGYTF.

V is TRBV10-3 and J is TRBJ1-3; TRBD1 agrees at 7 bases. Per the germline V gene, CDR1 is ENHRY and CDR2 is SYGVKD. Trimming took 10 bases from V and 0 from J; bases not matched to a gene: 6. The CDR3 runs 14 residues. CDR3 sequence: CATMGQPSGNTIYF. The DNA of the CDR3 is TGTGCCACGATGGGACAGCCCTCTGGAAACACCATATATTTT.

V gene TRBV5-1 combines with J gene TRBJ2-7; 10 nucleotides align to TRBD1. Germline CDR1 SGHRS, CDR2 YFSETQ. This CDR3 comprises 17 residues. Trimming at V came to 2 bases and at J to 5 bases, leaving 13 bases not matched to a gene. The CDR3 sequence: CASSFVPGTGVMNEQYF. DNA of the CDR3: TGCGCCAGCAGCTTCGTTCCCGGGACAGGGGTGATGAACGAGCAGTACTTC.

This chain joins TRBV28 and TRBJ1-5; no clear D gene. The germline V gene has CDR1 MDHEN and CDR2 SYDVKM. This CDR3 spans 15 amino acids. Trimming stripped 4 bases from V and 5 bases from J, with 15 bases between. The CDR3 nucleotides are TGTGCCAGCAGTTCCACGACGGGAAAGTATCAGCCCCAGCATTTT. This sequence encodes CASSSTTGKYQPQHF.

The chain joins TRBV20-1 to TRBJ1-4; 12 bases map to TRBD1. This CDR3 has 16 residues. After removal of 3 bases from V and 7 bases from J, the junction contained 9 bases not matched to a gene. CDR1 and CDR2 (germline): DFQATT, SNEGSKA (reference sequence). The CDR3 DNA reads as TGCAGTGCTAGTGCCCGGGACAGGGGGCCTCGTGAAAAACTGTTTTTT. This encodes CSASARDRGPREKLFF.

The CDR3 DNA follows: TGCGCCAGCAGCTTCCGTCTGAGAGGAGGGGAGACCCAGTACTTC. This sequence encodes CASSFRLRGGETQYF. J is TRBJ2-5 and V is TRBV5-1; D possibly corresponds to TRBD2 (6 bases). Looked up from germline, CDR1 is SGHRS and CDR2 is YFSETQ. This CDR3 has 15 residues. The V end lost 2 bases, the J end lost 5 bases, and 16 bases lay between the germline ends.

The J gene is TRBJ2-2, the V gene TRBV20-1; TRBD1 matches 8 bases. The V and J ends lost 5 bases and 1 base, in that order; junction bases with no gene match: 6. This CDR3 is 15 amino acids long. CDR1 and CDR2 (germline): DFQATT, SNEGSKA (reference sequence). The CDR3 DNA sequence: TGCAGTGCTGGTGGGACAGGAGTGAACACCGGGGAGCTGTTTTTT. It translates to CSAGGTGVNTGELFF.

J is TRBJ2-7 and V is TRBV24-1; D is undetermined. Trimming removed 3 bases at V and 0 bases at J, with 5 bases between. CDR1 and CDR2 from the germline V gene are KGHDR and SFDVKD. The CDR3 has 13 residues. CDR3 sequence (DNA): TGTGCCACCAGTGATACAAGCTCCTACGAGCAGTACTTC. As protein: CATSDTSSYEQYF.